This T cell receptor beta chain was recovered during a study of T cell repertoires in ileal Crohn's disease. At the level of the study: About half of patients got postoperative therapy: about a dozen thiopurines, approximately 18 anti-TNF.

The germline CDR1 and CDR2 sequences are SEHNR and FQNEAQ (reference sequence). Trimming took off 1 base at V and 5 bases at J, with 2 bases between the two ends. CDR3 size: 12 residues. Remarks on this clone: Its antigen is not identified.

Sequenced by immunoSEQ multiplex PCR; TCRdb stores in-frame clones only, minus some. The data contain about 11,000 clones, 79% of them singletons. Overall study findings and caveats: Within the first postoperative year, endoscopy came at median around 7 months. Clonality above 26.8% at surgery always came with endoscopic recurrence.

As to time point: neoterminal ileum biopsy at postoperative endoscopy, about 6 months after surgery. The receptor was isolated from an adult with Crohn's disease. The chain employs TRBV7-9 and TRBJ2-2; no clear D gene. Specimen: ileal tissue. CDR3 DNA sequence: TGTGCCAGCAGCTTAGTAACCGGGGAGCTGTTTTTT. Protein: CASSLVTGELFF.